The 15 T cell receptor beta chains presented below share a single source sample, sequenced in a study of shared clonotypes between healthy human individuals. Using immunoSEQ multiplex PCR, the repertoire was profiled, and TCRdb retains in-frame clones only, with some absent. The sample contains over 2,000,000 clones, 90% to 95% of which appear only once. Selected positively for CCR7 and CD45RO-negative, naive CD8 cells excluded terminally differentiated effector memory CD45RA+ cells. Input material: naive CD8+ T cells from PBMCs. These receptors were obtained from a man younger than 30 in good health. Some clones in this sample may be carry-over from other donors' samples.

As concerns this clone: Other DNA sequences in the sample encode the same CDR3. The chain recombines TRBV7-9 with TRBJ2-7, with TRBD2 matching over 7 bases. V lost 4 bases to trimming and J lost 2 bases; unmatched junction nucleotides: 5. The CDR3 runs 14 residues. The V gene's germline CDR1 is SEHNR and CDR2 FQNEAQ (reference sequence). The CDR3 nucleotides read TGTGCCAGCAGCTCACGACTAGCTACCTACGAGCAGTACTTC. As protein: CASSSRLATYEQYF. Filled out from reference TRBV7-9 and TRBJ2-7, the complete variable domain reads DTGVSQNPRHKITKRGQNVTFRCDPISEHNRLYWYRQTLGQGPEFLTYFQNEAQLEKSRLLSDRFSAERPKGSFSTLEIQRTEQGDSAMYLCASSSRLATYEQYFGPGTRLTVT.

The gene calls are TRBV23-1 and TRBJ1-5, with D tentatively TRBD1 (5 bases). TRBV23-1 counts as an open reading frame of uncertain function. The CDR3 covers 14 residues. Trimming cost V 7 bases and J 3 bases, with 13 bases left between them. CDR3 in DNA: TGCGCCAGCAATCTGGGGGGGTACAATCAGCCCCAGCATTTT. Its protein is CASNLGGYNQPQHF.

This CDR3 is CASSLDIEGQGFETQYF. CDR3 bases: TGTGCCAGCAGCTTAGATATTGAGGGACAGGGTTTTGAGACCCAGTACTTC. V gene TRBV11-2 combines with J gene TRBJ2-5; 9 positions match TRBD1. There are 17 residues in the CDR3. V gave up 0 bases and J gave up 5 bases; unmatched junction bases: 10. Germline-derived CDR1 and CDR2 are SGHAT and FQNNGV.

This chain joins TRBV27 and TRBJ1-2; D may be TRBD1 (6 bases). V lost 2 bases and J lost 3, with 10 bases in between. Germline V gene lookup returns CDR1 MNHEY and CDR2 SMNVEV (reference sequence). The CDR3 length is 14 residues. The CDR3 sequence is CASSLTGYDYGYTF. The CDR3 DNA is TGTGCCAGCAGTTTAACAGGGTACGACTATGGCTACACCTTC.

This clone is a singleton in its sample. J is TRBJ2-7 and V is TRBV6-1; D not resolved. V shed 6 bases and J shed 3 bases, with 6 bases lying between them. Germline V gene data show CDR1 as MNHNS and CDR2 as SASEGT. The CDR3 is 11 amino acids. CDR3: CASSSVYEQYF. CDR3 nucleotide sequence: TGTGCCAGCAGCTCGGTCTACGAGCAGTACTTC.

The chain employs TRBV11-2 and TRBJ1-2; 7 bases align to TRBD1. The ends lost 3 bases at V and 4 bases at J; junction bases unmatched: 5. Germline lookup yields CDR1 SGHAT and CDR2 FQNNGV. CDR3 size: 14 residues. The CDR3 is CASSFTGQLYGYTF. The DNA of the CDR3 is TGTGCCAGCAGCTTTACGGGACAGCTCTATGGCTACACCTTC.

The chain uses TRBV28 and TRBJ2-1, with D hard to call. The CDR3 runs 11 residues. CDR1 and CDR2 from the germline V gene are MDHEN and SYDVKM. The ends were cut back, 6 bases at V and 10 bases at J, with 10 bases in the middle. The CDR3 loop is CASSPYREQFF. The CDR3 coding sequence is TGTGCCAGCAGCCCTTATAGAGAGCAGTTCTTC.

V is TRBV14 and J is TRBJ2-7; 7 bases line up with TRBD1. CDR3 size: 15 residues. Per germline, CDR1 SGHDN and CDR2 FVKESK. The trim removed 1 base at V and 3 bases at J, leaving 6 bases unmatched. The CDR3 reads CASSQASGTVYEQYF. The CDR3 DNA reads TGTGCCAGCAGCCAAGCCTCCGGGACAGTCTACGAGCAGTACTTC.

The gene calls are TRBV12-5 and TRBJ1-5, with D unresolved. Germline V CDR1 and CDR2: LGHNT, FRNRAP. This CDR3 is built from 11 residues. The V end was cut by 6 bases, the J end by 4 bases, with 4 bases between. This CDR3 reads CASGQNQPQHF. CDR3 nucleotide sequence: TGTGCTAGTGGGCAAAATCAGCCCCAGCATTTT.

This chain uses TRBV19 with TRBJ2-5; no clear D. This CDR3 has 14 residues. Trimming pared 3 bases from V and 2 bases from J, leaving 10 bases between. Per the germline V gene, CDR1 is LNHDA and CDR2 is SQIVND (reference sequence). CDR3 nucleotide sequence: TGTGCCAGTAGTATCTTGAGCAAGCAAGAGACCCAGTACTTC. This codes for CASSILSKQETQYF. Combining the CDR3 with reference TRBV19 and TRBJ2-5 gives the whole variable domain DGGITQSPKYLFRKEGQNVTLSCEQNLNHDAMYWYRQDPGQGLRLIYYSQIVNDFQKGDIAEGYSVSREKKESFPLTVTSAQKNPTAFYLCASSILSKQETQYFGPGTRLLVL.

The rearrangement joins TRBV9 to TRBJ2-5; 12 bases fit TRBD2. CDR3 size: 18 residues. V gave up 0 bases and J gave up 4 bases; unmatched junction bases: 10. In germline, CDR1 is SGDLS, CDR2 YYNGEE. The DNA of the CDR3 is TGTGCCAGCAGCGTAGATCCTAGCGGGAGGGCCGGGACAGAGACCCAGTACTTC. As protein: CASSVDPSGRAGTETQYF.

This sequence joins TRBV7-2 and TRBJ2-1, with D maybe TRBD2 (5 bases). CDR1 and CDR2 from the germline V gene are SGHTA and FQGNSA. This CDR3 comprises 13 residues. V shed 3 bases and J shed 10 bases, with 13 bases lying between them. The CDR3 here is CASSLISSFEQFF. The DNA of the CDR3 is TGTGCCAGCAGCTTGATATCTAGCTTCGAGCAGTTCTTC.

This chain connects TRBV28 to TRBJ2-1; possible D gene TRBD1, 6 bases. In germline, CDR1 is MDHEN, CDR2 SYDVKM. The CDR3 contains 14 residues. V was clipped by 0 bases and J by 8 bases, with 11 bases between them. The CDR3 nucleotides are TGTGCCAGCAGTTTATGGCAGGGGATAGATGAGCAGTTCTTC. This codes for CASSLWQGIDEQFF.

This rearrangement joins TRBV12-5 to TRBJ1-2, with a possible D match to TRBD1 (5 bases). CDR1 is LGHNT and CDR2 is FRNRAP in the germline V gene. CDR3 length: 12 residues. CDR3 loop: CALEAGSDGYTF. CDR3 sequence (DNA): TGTGCCCTAGAAGCAGGGTCGGACGGCTACACCTTC.

The chain joins TRBV9 to TRBJ2-7; D is perhaps TRBD2 (5 bases). From germline, CDR1 is SGDLS and CDR2 YYNGEE. Deletions cut 3 bases from V and 3 bases from J, with 13 bases between. This CDR3 contains 14 residues. CDR3 sequence: CASSGRAWDYEQYF. Here the CDR3 DNA reads TGTGCCAGCAGCGGGCGGGCGTGGGACTACGAGCAGTACTTC.